This TCR beta chain was captured in a study of blood T cell repertoires in COVID-19. Original processing methods: Reference gene primers were amplified, and this amplification served to estimate nucleated cell counts. Clones were sequenced by immunoSEQ multiplex PCR, and TCRdb holds only the in-frame ones, with some missing. For V, J and clone size, that table is used; D and trimming come from the DNA. Of tens of thousands of clones in the sample, roughly 83% were seen once. Germline CDR1 is ENHRY and CDR2 is SYGVKD. The CDR3 consists of 18 residues. V lost 0 bases and J lost 1; bases outside the gene matches: 2.

Sequenced input: peripheral blood. The chain links TRBV10-3 to TRBJ1-6; 11 nucleotides match TRBD1. The receptor's source is a woman aged 60 to 75 with acute or convalescent COVID-19. The CDR3 loop reads CAISESGQGGSYNSPLHF. The CDR3 DNA is TGTGCCATCAGTGAGTCGGGACAGGGGGGATCCTATAATTCACCCCTCCACTTT.